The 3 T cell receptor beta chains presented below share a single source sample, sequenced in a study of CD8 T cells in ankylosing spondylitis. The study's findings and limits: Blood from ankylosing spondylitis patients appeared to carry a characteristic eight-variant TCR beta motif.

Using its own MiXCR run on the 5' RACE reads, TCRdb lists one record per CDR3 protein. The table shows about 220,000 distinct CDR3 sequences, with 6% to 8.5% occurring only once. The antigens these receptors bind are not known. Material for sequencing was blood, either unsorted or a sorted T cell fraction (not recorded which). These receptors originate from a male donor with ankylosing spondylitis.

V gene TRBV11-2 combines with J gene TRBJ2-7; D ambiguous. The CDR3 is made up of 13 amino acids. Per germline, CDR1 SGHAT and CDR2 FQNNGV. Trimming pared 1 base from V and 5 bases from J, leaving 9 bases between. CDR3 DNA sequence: TGTGCCAGCAGCTTAGGAGTGGACCACGAGCAGTACTTC. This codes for CASSLGVDHEQYF.

CDR3 residues: CASSYYPRDRAKGANVLTF. The DNA of the CDR3 is TGTGCCAGCAGTTATTATCCTCGGGACAGGGCGAAAGGGGCCAACGTCCTGACTTTC. The chain recombines TRBV27 with TRBJ2-6, with 9 bases matching TRBD1. With V trimmed by 4 bases and J by 4 bases, 14 bases remained unmatched. Germline V gene sequence: CDR1 MNHEY, CDR2 SMNVEV (reference sequence). The CDR3 is 19 amino acids.

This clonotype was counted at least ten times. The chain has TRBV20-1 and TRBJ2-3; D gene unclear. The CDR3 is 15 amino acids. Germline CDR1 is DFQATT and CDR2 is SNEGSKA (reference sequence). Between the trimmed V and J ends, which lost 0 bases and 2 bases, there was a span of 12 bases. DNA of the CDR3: TGCAGTGCTAGAGATAGGGCTGGCTACACAGATACGCAGTATTTT. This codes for CSARDRAGYTDTQYF.